One and the same sample provided the 27 T cell receptor beta chains below, sequenced in a study of regulatory T cells in long-lasting Graves disease. Stated time point: newly diagnosed GD, antithyroid drugs for less than 3 months. Researchers made the TCR library from RNA that was extracted from PBMCs. Building of the TCR beta libraries involved iRepertoire HTBI primers and Arm-PCR of CDR3 regions. TCRdb redid the calling of the multiplex PCR reads with MiXCR, one entry per CDR3 protein. The sample carries some 600,000 distinct CDR3 sequences, around 15% recorded once. In addition, the sample was reused for a study of T cells in Graves' hyperthyroidism and ophthalmopathy.

The material was peripheral blood mononuclear cells (PBMCs), obtained at new diagnosis, from a patient treated with antithyroid drugs. The origin of the receptors is a man between 18 and 29 years old with Graves disease.

The chain links TRBV9 to TRBJ2-1; TRBD2 matches at 11 bases. CDR3 size: 14 residues. Germline CDR1 and CDR2: SGDLS and YYNGEE. With 0 bases clipped from V and 10 bases from J, the junction kept 3 bases outside the gene matches. The CDR3 region has the DNA TGTGCCAGCAGCGTAGAACTAGCGGGAGTAGAGCAGTTCTTC. The encoded protein is CASSVELAGVEQFF. The whole variable domain, remainder taken from reference TRBV9 and TRBJ2-1, is DSGVTQTPKHLITATGQRVTLRCSPRSGDLSVYWYQQSLDQGLQFLIQYYNGEERAKGNILERFSAQQFPDLHSELNLSSLELGDSALYFCASSVELAGVEQFFGPGTRLTVL.

This chain connects TRBV9 to TRBJ2-1; a weak D match, TRBD2 (6 bases). Per the germline V gene, CDR1 is SGDLS and CDR2 is YYNGEE. The CDR3 consists of 15 residues. V shed 0 bases and J shed 3 bases, with 10 bases lying between them. The chain's CDR3 is CASSVEGLSYNEQFF. DNA for the CDR3: TGTGCCAGCAGCGTAGAGGGACTTAGCTACAATGAGCAGTTCTTC.

In its sample, this clonotype was seen a few times. V usage is TRBV15 and J usage is TRBJ1-5; the D is unclear. The CDR3 length is 12 residues. The ends were cut back, 4 bases at V and 7 bases at J, with 8 bases in the middle. Germline V gene data show CDR1 as LNHNV and CDR2 as YYDKDF (reference sequence). CDR3 sequence (DNA): TGTGCCACCAGCACCGAGGTACAGCCCCAGCATTTT. It encodes CATSTEVQPQHF.

This clonotype was found many times. The rearrangement uses TRBV13 and TRBJ1-2, with 7 bases fitting TRBD1. CDR3 length equals 12 residues. V was pared by 5 bases and J by 13 bases, with 10 bases of the junction left unmatched. Germline CDR1 reads PRHDT; CDR2 reads FYEKMQ (reference sequence). The CDR3 nucleotides are TGTGCCAGCAGCCTCCAGGGGGACGCGCGCACCTTC. Its translation: CASSLQGDARTF.

In this sample, this clonotype turned up many times. The chain joins TRBV6-1 to TRBJ1-2, with TRBD1 matching over 8 bases. Germline CDR1 reads MNHNS; CDR2 reads SASEGT. With V trimmed by 7 bases and J by 3 bases, 10 bases remained unmatched. CDR3 length: 15 residues. CDR3: CASTDRTGPDYGYTF. CDR3 DNA: TGTGCCAGCACTGACCGGACAGGGCCGGACTATGGCTACACCTTC.

This rearrangement joins TRBV4-1 to TRBJ2-7, with 7 bases fitting TRBD1. The CDR3 spans 15 residues. Germline V lookup: CDR1 MGHRA, CDR2 YSYEKL. Trimming took 3 bases from V and 1 from J; bases not matched to a gene: 6. The CDR3 is CASSQVGQVSYEQYF. Written as DNA, the CDR3 is TGCGCCAGCAGCCAGGTTGGACAGGTATCCTACGAGCAGTACTTC.

Remarks on this clonotype: Because it lacks the conserved phenylalanine or tryptophan at the end, this CDR3 is likely a read error. The chain joins TRBV5-1 to TRBJ2-7, with D perhaps given as TRBD1 or TRBD2 (5 bases each). The CDR3 spans 15 residues. Germline V gene lookup returns CDR1 SGHRS and CDR2 YFSETQ. Trimming cost V 0 bases and J 4 bases, with 14 bases left between them. CDR3 coding DNA: TGCGCCAGCAGCTTGGAAACCCCGAGGGGATACGAGCAGTACCTC. Its translation: CASSLETPRGYEQYL.

The table lists this clonotype with many counts. The V gene is TRBV2, the J gene TRBJ1-2; D may be TRBD1 (5 bases). Trimming shortened V by 7 bases and J by 0 bases, and 12 bases separated the two germline ends. In germline, CDR1 is SNHLY, CDR2 FYNNEI. CDR3 length equals 14 residues. Here the CDR3 DNA reads TGTGCCAGCACCTATCTGACAGCTAACTATGGCTACACCTTC. Encoded protein: CASTYLTANYGYTF.

Details on this clonotype: With a much larger clone just one base away, this may be a read error. The chain joins TRBV5-1 to TRBJ2-1, with D uncertain. Germline V gene lookup returns CDR1 SGHRS and CDR2 YFSETQ. The CDR3 sequence is 15 residues long. V lost 2 bases and J 0 bases, leaving 9 bases between the germline ends. CDR3 loop: CASSFEQISYNEQFF. As DNA, the CDR3 is TGCGCCAGCAGCTTTGAACAGATCTCCTACAATGAGCAGTTCTTC.

This clonotype was observed a few times. The junction departs from the called germline gene at one end, perhaps through a read error. The chain links TRBV6-4 to TRBJ2-7; D is unresolved. The length of the CDR3 is 13 residues. In germline, CDR1 is MRHNA, CDR2 SNTAGT. The CDR3 DNA follows: TGCGCCAGCAGTGAGAGTCGAGGATACGAGCAGTACTTC. Its protein is CASSESRGYEQYF.

This chain joins TRBV10-3 and TRBJ2-7; D is tentatively TRBD1 or TRBD2 (6 bases each). This CDR3 has 15 amino acids. From germline, CDR1 is ENHRY and CDR2 SYGVKD. Trimming removed 4 bases at V and 3 bases at J, with 16 bases between. The DNA of the CDR3 is TGTGCCATCAGTGCCGGCGGGGACACCAACTACGAGCAGTACTTC. This gives the protein CAISAGGDTNYEQYF.

The sample holds many counts of this clonotype. This chain uses TRBV3-1 with TRBJ2-3; 14 nucleotides agree with TRBD2. Germline-derived CDR1 and CDR2 are LGHDT and YNNKEL (reference sequence). Unmatched junction bases numbered 4, after V lost 3 bases and J lost 8 bases. The CDR3 covers 15 residues. CDR3 sequence reads: CASSHGTSGRGTQYF. Here the CDR3 DNA reads TGTGCCAGCAGCCACGGGACTAGCGGGAGAGGTACGCAGTATTTT.

Concerning this clonotype: An end of the junction differs from the germline gene, which may be a read error. The chain is built from TRBV10-1 and TRBJ2-7; maybe TRBD2 (5 bases). Germline values: CDR1 WNHNN, CDR2 SYGVQD (reference sequence). The CDR3 runs to 14 residues. Here the CDR3 reads CASSGVSNPYEHYF. In DNA form, the CDR3 reads TGCGCCAGCAGCGGGGTTTCTAACCCCTACGAGCATTACTTC.

This clonotype occurred a few times. A much larger clonotype is one base distant, so this may be a read error. The V gene is TRBV13, the J gene TRBJ2-1, with a possible D match to TRBD1 (5 bases). Deletions cut 5 bases from V and 5 bases from J, with 13 bases between. The CDR3 has 14 residues. Looked up from germline, CDR1 is PRHDT and CDR2 is FYEKMQ (reference sequence). The CDR3 DNA reads as TGTGCCAGCAGCGCAGGAAGGGGCCACAATGAGCAGTTCTTC. Translating gives CASSAGRGHNEQFF.

This clonotype occurred many times. V and J are TRBV11-2 and TRBJ1-4; D is ambiguous. The CDR3 has 12 amino acids. Trimming left V 0 bases short and J 12 bases short, with 8 bases between. Germline CDR1 and CDR2: SGHAT and FQNNGV. Here the CDR3 DNA reads TGTGCCAGCAGCTTAGATCCAGACGAACTGTTTTTT. This gives the protein CASSLDPDELFF.

The rearrangement uses TRBV25-1 and TRBJ2-5; D perhaps matches TRBD2 (5 bases). Germline loops: CDR1 MGHDK, CDR2 SYGVNS. The CDR3 spans 12 residues. V shed 4 bases and J shed 6 bases, with 9 bases lying between them. The CDR3 region is CASSGGWKTQYF. CDR3 nucleotides: TGTGCCAGCAGTGGAGGGTGGAAGACCCAGTACTTC.

This clonotype was observed a handful of times. This rearrangement joins TRBV6-2 or TRBV6-3 to TRBJ2-3; 9 nucleotides align to TRBD1. The CDR3 has 16 residues. The junction had 6 bases not matched to a gene; V was cut back by 0 bases and J by 5 bases. Germline-derived CDR1 and CDR2 are MNHEY and SVGEGT. CDR3 bases: TGTGCCAGCAGTTACTCGGGACAGGGAATGGGAGATACGCAGTATTTT. Its translation is CASSYSGQGMGDTQYF.

As for this clonotype: An end of the junction does not agree with germline; a read error may underlie this. This chain connects TRBV5-1 to TRBJ1-1, with unresolved D. The CDR3 is 12 amino acids. Germline CDR1 SGHRS, CDR2 YFSETQ. The CDR3 loop reads CASSCSGTEAFF. CDR3 DNA: TGTGCCAGCAGCTGTAGTGGGACTGAAGCTTTCTTT.

This chain links TRBV10-3 with TRBJ2-2; 12 nucleotides line up with TRBD1. The CDR3 has 15 amino acids. Germline lookup yields CDR1 ENHRY and CDR2 SYGVKD. With V trimmed by 8 bases and J by 7 bases, 8 bases remained unmatched. The CDR3 region has the DNA TGTGCCATCCGCGGGACAGGGGGCATAGGCGGGGAGCTGTTTTTT. This gives the protein CAIRGTGGIGGELFF.

This clonotype was counted between two and nine times. The rearrangement uses TRBV15 and TRBJ1-4; TRBD1 agrees at 7 bases. Germline CDR1 and CDR2: LNHNV and YYDKDF (reference sequence). The CDR3 sequence is 16 residues long. V lost 3 bases to trimming and J lost 3 bases; unmatched junction nucleotides: 7. CDR3 loop: CATSRDRPGANEKLFF. As DNA, the CDR3 is TGTGCCACCAGCAGGGACAGGCCAGGGGCTAATGAAAAACTGTTTTTT.

V usage is TRBV10-2 and J usage is TRBJ2-7; TRBD1 aligns across 7 bases. Trimming removed 8 bases from V and 3 bases from J; junction bases left unmatched: 16. This CDR3 is 16 amino acids long. Germline CDR1 and CDR2: WSHSY and SAAADI. The CDR3 region is CASLGSSDRLFYEQYF. CDR3 nucleotide sequence: TGCGCCAGCCTAGGTTCCTCGGACAGGCTTTTCTACGAGCAGTACTTC.

This clonotype was recorded many times. This chain connects TRBV27 to TRBJ2-5; 13 nucleotides line up with TRBD2. Trimming cost V 8 bases and J 5 bases; bases outside gene matches: 11. Germline-derived CDR1 and CDR2 are MNHEY and SMNVEV (reference sequence). The CDR3 has 16 amino acids. The CDR3 sequence: CASSLLAGGGMETQYF. CDR3 nucleotides: TGTGCCAGCTCGTTACTAGCGGGAGGGGGGATGGAGACCCAGTACTTC.

This clonotype was detected many times. The chain joins TRBV27 to TRBJ2-1; 8 bases fit TRBD1. This CDR3 has 19 residues. The V gene's germline CDR1 is MNHEY and CDR2 SMNVEV (reference sequence). The junction had 23 bases not matched to a gene; V was cut back by 7 bases and J by 6 bases. CDR3 amino acids: CASTPQPTWGQARVNEQFF. The CDR3 bases are TGTGCCAGCACTCCCCAACCCACGTGGGGACAGGCCAGAGTCAATGAGCAGTTCTTC.

V usage is TRBV2 and J usage is TRBJ1-2; 7 bases line up with TRBD1. Per germline, CDR1 SNHLY and CDR2 FYNNEI. The V segment lost 6 bases and the J segment 3 bases; nucleotides outside the gene matches: 7. This CDR3 contains 14 residues. The CDR3 DNA reads as TGTGCCAGCAGCCAACAGGGGTCTGACTATGGCTACACCTTC. Translation: CASSQQGSDYGYTF.

The chain carries TRBV20-1 and TRBJ1-6; a weak D match, TRBD1 (6 bases). Trimming shortened V by 6 bases and J by 0 bases, and 15 bases separated the two germline ends. The germline CDR1 and CDR2 sequences are DFQATT and SNEGSKA (reference sequence). The CDR3 sequence is 16 residues long. The CDR3 bases are TGCAGTGCCCCCGAGGGAGGGGGCTCCTATAATTCACCCCTCCACTTT. Its protein is CSAPEGGGSYNSPLHF.

J is TRBJ1-2 and V is TRBV7-9; D perhaps matches TRBD1 (5 bases). Germline CDR1 is SEHNR and CDR2 is FQNEAQ (reference sequence). Trimming took off 1 base at V and 11 bases at J, with 11 bases between the two ends. There are 12 residues in the CDR3. CDR3 amino acids: CASSLEAGRYTF. CDR3 DNA sequence: TGTGCCAGCAGCTTAGAAGCAGGGAGATACACCTTC. The full variable domain, rest sourced from reference TRBV7-9 and TRBJ1-2, is DTGVSQNPRHKITKRGQNVTFRCDPISEHNRLYWYRQTLGQGPEFLTYFQNEAQLEKSRLLSDRFSAERPKGSFSTLEIQRTEQGDSAMYLCASSLEAGRYTFGSGTRLTVV.

This clonotype has at least ten counts. This chain connects TRBV28 to TRBJ2-3; 7 nucleotides match TRBD1. J gave up 2 bases and V 8 bases, and 7 bases lay outside the gene matches. Per germline, CDR1 MDHEN and CDR2 SYDVKM. This CDR3 spans 14 amino acids. The CDR3 DNA is TGTGCCAGCTGGGGGACAGTGAACACAGATACGCAGTATTTT. It yields the protein CASWGTVNTDTQYF.